This entry concerns a single T cell receptor beta chain. This sample stems from a study of blood T cell repertoires in COVID-19. As for the study in general: Sample material is recorded as cDNA or gDNA derived from T cells, B-cell-depleted T cells, or PBMCs.

TCRdb's copy holds only in-frame clones and misses some; the assay was immunoSEQ multiplex PCR. The table includes under 250,000 clones, about 86% detected once. This CDR3 is built from 13 residues. Germline assignment: CDR1 LNHDA and CDR2 SQIVND (reference sequence). Germline trimming cut 3 bases from V and 6 bases from J; bases unmatched to any gene: 5. This TCR was sampled from a woman in her 30s who had recovered from COVID-19. Sequencing input: peripheral blood. The V and J genes are TRBV19 and TRBJ2-7; TRBD2 matches 7 bases. In DNA, the CDR3 is TGTGCCAGTAGTATGGGGGAGGGCCGCGAGCAGTACTTC. Translating gives CASSMGEGREQYF. The full variable domain, completed using reference TRBV19 and TRBJ2-7, is DGGITQSPKYLFRKEGQNVTLSCEQNLNHDAMYWYRQDPGQGLRLIYYSQIVNDFQKGDIAEGYSVSREKKESFPLTVTSAQKNPTAFYLCASSMGEGREQYFGPGTRLTVT.